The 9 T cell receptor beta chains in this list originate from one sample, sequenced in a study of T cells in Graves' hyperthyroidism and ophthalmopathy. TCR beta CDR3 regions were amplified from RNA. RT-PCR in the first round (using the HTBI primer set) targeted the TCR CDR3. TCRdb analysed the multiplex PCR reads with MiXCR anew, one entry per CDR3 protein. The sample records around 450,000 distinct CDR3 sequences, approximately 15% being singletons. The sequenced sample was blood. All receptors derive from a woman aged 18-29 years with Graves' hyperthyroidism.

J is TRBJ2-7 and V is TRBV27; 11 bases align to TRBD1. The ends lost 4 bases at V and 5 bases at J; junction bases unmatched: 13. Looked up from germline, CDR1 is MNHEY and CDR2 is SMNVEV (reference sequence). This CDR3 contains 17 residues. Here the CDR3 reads CASSSSPDRGRWHEQYF. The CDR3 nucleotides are TGTGCCAGCAGTTCCTCTCCGGACAGGGGGCGATGGCACGAGCAGTACTTC.

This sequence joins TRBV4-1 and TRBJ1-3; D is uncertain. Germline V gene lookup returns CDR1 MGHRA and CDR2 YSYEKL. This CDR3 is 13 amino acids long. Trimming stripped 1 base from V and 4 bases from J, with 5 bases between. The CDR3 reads CASSQVTGNTIYF. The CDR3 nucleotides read TGCGCCAGCAGCCAAGTTACGGGAAACACCATATATTTT.

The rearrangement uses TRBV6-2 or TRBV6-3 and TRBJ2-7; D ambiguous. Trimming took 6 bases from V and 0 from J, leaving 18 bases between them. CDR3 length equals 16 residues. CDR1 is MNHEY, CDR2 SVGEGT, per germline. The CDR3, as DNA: TGTGCCAGCAGCGAGACGGAGTACGGTCCCTCCTACGAGCAGTACTTC. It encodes CASSETEYGPSYEQYF.

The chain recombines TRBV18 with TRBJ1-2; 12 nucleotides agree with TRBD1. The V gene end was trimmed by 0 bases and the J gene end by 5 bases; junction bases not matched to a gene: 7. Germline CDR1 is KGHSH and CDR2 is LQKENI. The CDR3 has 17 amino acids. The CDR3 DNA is TGTGCCAGCTCACCACCGGGCGGGACAGGGGGCTCGTATGGCTACACCTTC. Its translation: CASSPPGGTGGSYGYTF.

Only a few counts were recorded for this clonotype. DNA for the CDR3: TGCGCCAGCAGTGAGGACAGGGAAAAGTCACCCCTCCACTTT. Translation gives CASSEDREKSPLHF. This chain connects TRBV10-2 to TRBJ1-6; 7 nucleotides align to TRBD1. Germline lookup yields CDR1 WSHSY and CDR2 SAAADI. The ends lost 2 bases at V and 10 bases at J; junction bases unmatched: 5. The CDR3 has 14 residues.

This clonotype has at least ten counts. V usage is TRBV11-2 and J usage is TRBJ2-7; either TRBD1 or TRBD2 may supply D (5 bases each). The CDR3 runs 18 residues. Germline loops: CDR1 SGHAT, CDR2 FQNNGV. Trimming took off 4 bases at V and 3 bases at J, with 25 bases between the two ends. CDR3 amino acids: CASSYSFQHVGDRYEQYF. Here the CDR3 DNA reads TGTGCCAGCAGCTACAGCTTTCAGCACGTGGGGGATCGCTACGAGCAGTACTTC.

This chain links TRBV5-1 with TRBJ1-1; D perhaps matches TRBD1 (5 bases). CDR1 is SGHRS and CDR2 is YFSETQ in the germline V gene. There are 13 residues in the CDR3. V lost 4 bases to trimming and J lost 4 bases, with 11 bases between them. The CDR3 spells CASSVGTFTEAFF. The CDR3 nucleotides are TGCGCCAGCAGCGTCGGGACGTTCACTGAAGCTTTCTTT.

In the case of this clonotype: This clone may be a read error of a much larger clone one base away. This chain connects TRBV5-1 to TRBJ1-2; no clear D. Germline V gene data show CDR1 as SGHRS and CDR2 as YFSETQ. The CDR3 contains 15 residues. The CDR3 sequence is CASKVGIAANHGYTF. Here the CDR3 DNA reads TGCGCCAGCAAAGTTGGTATCGCGGCTAACCATGGCTACACCTTC.

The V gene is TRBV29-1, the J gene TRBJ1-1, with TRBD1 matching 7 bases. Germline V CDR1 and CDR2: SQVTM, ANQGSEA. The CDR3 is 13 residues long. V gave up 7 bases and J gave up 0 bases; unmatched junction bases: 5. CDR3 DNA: TGCAGCGCCGTGGGGACAGTGAACACTGAAGCTTTCTTT. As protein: CSAVGTVNTEAFF.